These 17 T cell receptor beta chains came from one sample sequenced in a study of T cell changes during pregnancy in multiple sclerosis. Assay used: immunoSEQ multiplex PCR; TCRdb lists only in-frame clones, some missing. The sample has some 83,000 clones; roughly nine tenths are singletons. The sample here was PBMCs, taken in the first trimester of pregnancy. The source of these receptors is a female donor in good health, serving as a control in a pregnancy study. Some clones in this sample may be carry-over from other donors' samples.

This chain joins TRBV14 and TRBJ2-1; 10 bases map to TRBD1. Germline CDR1 SGHDN, CDR2 FVKESK. V dropped 3 bases and J dropped 14; count of bases not matched to a gene: 4. The CDR3 runs to 12 residues. The CDR3 nucleotides are TGTGCCAGCAGCCAGTTGGGGACAGGGGAGTTCTTC. Translation gives CASSQLGTGEFF.

The rearrangement uses TRBV30 and TRBJ1-2; D uncertain. The germline CDR1 and CDR2 sequences are GTSNPN and SVGIG (reference sequence). The V and J ends lost 1 base and 4 bases respectively, with 10 bases between them. This CDR3 spans 13 amino acids. In DNA form, the CDR3 reads TGTGCCTGGAGTGACCGTCGGTTCTATGGCTACACCTTC. The encoded protein is CAWSDRRFYGYTF.

The chain has TRBV2 and TRBJ2-5, with D perhaps matching TRBD2 (5 bases). From germline, CDR1 is SNHLY and CDR2 FYNNEI. CDR3 size: 11 residues. Trimming took 7 bases from V and 4 from J, leaving 7 bases between them. CDR3 sequence (DNA): TGTGCCAGCACGAGCGGAGAGACCCAGTACTTC. It encodes CASTSGETQYF.

The J gene is TRBJ2-5, the V gene TRBV5-6, with TRBD1 matching 9 bases. The CDR3 sequence is 15 residues long. Germline V lookup: CDR1 SGHDT, CDR2 YYEEEE. J lost 5 bases, V lost 5 bases, and 10 bases had no gene match. As DNA, the CDR3 is TGTGCCAGCAGTGCCGGGACAGGGATTCTCGAGACCCAGTACTTC. This sequence encodes CASSAGTGILETQYF.

V is TRBV5-1 and J is TRBJ2-1, with 9 positions matching TRBD2. The CDR3 covers 15 residues. Germline values: CDR1 SGHRS, CDR2 YFSETQ. V shed 0 bases and J 9 bases; nucleotides not matched to a gene: 7. This chain's CDR3 is CASSLAASGMGEQFF. In DNA form, the CDR3 reads TGCGCCAGCAGCTTGGCGGCTAGCGGGATGGGTGAGCAGTTCTTC.

The chain uses TRBV5-1 and TRBJ2-2; D possibly corresponds to TRBD1 (5 bases). V dropped 0 bases and J dropped 8 bases, with 8 bases sitting between them. Per the germline V gene, CDR1 is SGHRS and CDR2 is YFSETQ. The CDR3 length is 13 residues. Here the CDR3 reads CASSLEGAGELFF. The CDR3 DNA reads as TGCGCCAGCAGCTTGGAAGGGGCAGGGGAGCTGTTTTTT.

This chain connects TRBV9 to TRBJ2-6, with a weak D call TRBD2 (5 bases). The CDR3 is made up of 17 amino acids. V was pared by 4 bases and J by 0 bases, with 14 bases between. The germline V gene encodes CDR1 SGDLS and CDR2 YYNGEE. This CDR3 is CASSLRARDSGANVLTF. The CDR3 DNA is TGTGCCAGCAGCCTACGCGCGAGGGACTCTGGGGCCAACGTCCTGACTTTC.

This chain connects TRBV11-3 to TRBJ2-7; 9 positions match TRBD2. V gave up 4 bases and J gave up 3 bases; unmatched junction bases: 10. The CDR3 runs 16 residues. The germline gives CDR1 SGHNT, CDR2 YENEEA. The CDR3 loop is CASSSGERGADYEQYF. The CDR3 nucleotides are TGTGCCAGCAGCTCGGGGGAGCGGGGGGCCGACTACGAGCAGTACTTC.

The count of this clone is one. The chain couples TRBV28 to TRBJ2-1; 9 bases align to TRBD1. This CDR3 is built from 16 residues. V lost 3 bases and J lost 4; bases outside the gene matches: 7. CDR1 is MDHEN, CDR2 SYDVKM, per germline. CDR3: CASSFETGQGYNEQFF. The CDR3 bases are TGTGCCAGCAGTTTCGAGACGGGACAGGGTTACAATGAGCAGTTCTTC.

The chain carries TRBV28 and TRBJ2-7; 7 bases line up with TRBD2. CDR3 size: 16 residues. J gave up 2 bases and V 6 bases, and 13 bases lay outside the gene matches. Germline V CDR1 and CDR2: MDHEN, SYDVKM. Here the CDR3 reads CASSSHGTIFPYEQYF. CDR3 coding DNA: TGTGCCAGCAGCTCACACGGGACTATCTTCCCCTACGAGCAGTACTTC.

The V and J genes are TRBV28 and TRBJ1-2, with a tentative D call TRBD1 (5 bases). The germline V gene has CDR1 MDHEN and CDR2 SYDVKM. The CDR3 consists of 13 residues. V was shortened by 3 bases and J by 2 bases, with 7 bases between the two germline ends. The CDR3 protein is CASSFPGNYGYTF. The CDR3, as DNA: TGTGCCAGCAGTTTTCCAGGGAACTATGGCTACACCTTC.

The J gene is TRBJ2-1, the V gene TRBV6-4; 15 nucleotides match TRBD2. J gave up 6 bases and V 4 bases, and 1 base lay outside the gene matches. The CDR3 totals 15 residues. Germline lookup yields CDR1 MRHNA and CDR2 SNTAGT. CDR3: CASSGTSGGANEQFF. CDR3 DNA: TGTGCCAGCAGTGGGACTAGCGGGGGGGCCAATGAGCAGTTCTTC.

The chain links TRBV28 to TRBJ1-2, with 10 bases aligning to TRBD1. Germline loops: CDR1 MDHEN, CDR2 SYDVKM. The CDR3 sequence is 13 residues long. After removal of 5 bases from V and 5 bases from J, the junction contained 2 bases not matched to a gene. The CDR3 sequence is CASSPDRGYGYTF. The CDR3 region has the DNA TGTGCCAGCAGTCCGGACAGGGGGTATGGCTACACCTTC.

The chain links TRBV19 to TRBJ1-5, with D possibly matching TRBD1 (5 bases). The CDR3 has 15 amino acids. Per germline, CDR1 LNHDA and CDR2 SQIVND (reference sequence). The ends were cut back, 1 base at V and 1 base at J, with 8 bases in the middle. The CDR3 protein is CASSIVTASNQPQHF. The CDR3 DNA sequence: TGTGCCAGTAGTATAGTGACAGCCAGCAATCAGCCCCAGCATTTT.

The chain links TRBV7-9 to TRBJ1-1, with 8 bases that match TRBD1. CDR1 is SEHNR, CDR2 FQNEAQ, per germline (reference sequence). Trimming removed 4 bases from V and 4 bases from J; junction bases left unmatched: 5. The CDR3 has 14 amino acids. This chain's CDR3 is CASSSGGVGTEAFF. In DNA, the CDR3 is TGTGCCAGCAGCTCAGGGGGCGTTGGCACTGAAGCTTTCTTT.

The J gene is TRBJ2-5, the V gene TRBV27, with TRBD2 matching 9 bases. CDR3 size: 15 residues. Trimming removed 5 bases from V and 0 bases from J; junction bases left unmatched: 4. Germline V lookup: CDR1 MNHEY, CDR2 SMNVEV (reference sequence). The CDR3 bases are TGTGCCAGCAGTCCGCGGGGGGGGTACCAAGAGACCCAGTACTTC. Translation gives CASSPRGGYQETQYF.

The chain is built from TRBV19 and TRBJ1-5; TRBD1 is a possible D gene (5 bases). This CDR3 has 15 amino acids. Per germline, CDR1 LNHDA and CDR2 SQIVND (reference sequence). V was cut by 8 bases and J by 3 bases, with 17 bases left in between. CDR3 region: CASEQGWGFNQPQHF. The CDR3 nucleotides are TGTGCCAGTGAGCAGGGTTGGGGTTTCAATCAGCCCCAGCATTTT.